The clone carrying this T cell receptor (beta chain) was counted a single time. Germline V gene data show CDR1 as SQVTM and CDR2 as ANQGSEA. The CDR3 consists of 13 residues. Trimming stripped 6 bases from V and 4 bases from J, with 16 bases between. Deep was the level used in running the assay. Per the study methods: ImmunoSEQ output held junction-only sequences without quality scores, so filtering differed. Method: immunoSEQ multiplex PCR; TCRdb's copy keeps in-frame clones and lacks some. V, J and clone size are those of that table, while D and trimming were read from the DNA. The data contain 700,000 to 950,000 clones, around 96% of them singletons. These data are taken from a study of shared clonotypes between healthy human individuals. Naive CD8 cells comprised CD45RO-negative, CCR7-positively selected cells, excluding terminally differentiated effector memory CD45RA+ cells.

V and J are TRBV29-1 and TRBJ2-7; D possibly corresponds to TRBD2 (6 bases). The clonotype was recovered from a man aged 30 to 39 in good health. The sequencing sample was made of naive CD8+ T cells sorted from blood. The CDR3 loop reads CSVRLELGYEQYF. The CDR3 bases are TGCAGCGTAAGACTAGAATTAGGGTACGAGCAGTACTTC.